This T cell receptor (beta chain) was observed in a study of blood T cell repertoires in COVID-19. In the study overall: The study drew acute and convalescent COVID-19 samples from the United States, Italy and Spain. In each case, the material was cDNA or gDNA derived from T cells, B-cell-depleted T cells, or PBMCs.

The V end lost 0 bases, the J end lost 2 bases, and 8 bases lay between the germline ends. The CDR3 has 16 amino acids. Looked up from germline, CDR1 is PRHDT and CDR2 is FYEKMQ (reference sequence). Measured with immunoSEQ multiplex PCR; TCRdb has only the in-frame clones, and not every one. The sample includes 150,000 or so clones, approximately 80% of them seen just once. Sample: peripheral blood. The clonotype originates from a man between 60 and 70 years old with acute or convalescent COVID-19. This chain connects TRBV13 to TRBJ2-6; D ambiguous. CDR3 nucleotide sequence: TGTGCCAGCAGCTTAGGCGCAGGCCCTGGGGCCAACGTCCTGACTTTC. As protein: CASSLGAGPGANVLTF.